This T cell receptor beta chain was observed in a study of regulatory T cells in long-lasting Graves disease. Study information: Patients with persistent Graves' disease had over 5 years of antithyroid drugs and persistent TSH receptor antibodies. Overall study findings and caveats: Less diverse TCR repertoires were seen in persistent Graves' patients than in newly diagnosed ones.

This clonotype has ten or more counts. Its matching antigen is unknown. Mismatch with germline at one junction end may stem from a read error. Time point here: persistent/refractory GD, antithyroid drugs over 5 years with positive TRAb. PBMC RNA served as the TCR library source. Construction of the TCR beta libraries employed iRepertoire HTBI primers in conjunction with Arm-PCR of CDR3 regions. TCRdb reprocessed the multiplex PCR reads via MiXCR and lists one record per CDR3 protein. Of a few hundred thousand distinct CDR3 sequences in the sample, 20% to 25% are singletons; the top ten hold about an eighth. Germline CDR1 SGHRS, CDR2 YFSETQ. The CDR3 extends over 13 amino acids.

Sequencing used peripheral blood mononuclear cells (PBMCs), obtained when the disease was refractory, from a patient treated with antithyroid drugs. The chain links TRBV5-1 to TRBJ2-5; the D gene could be TRBD1 or TRBD2 (5 bases each). This receptor was obtained from a female donor with Graves disease. The chain's CDR3 is CASSLGDRETQYF. Written as DNA, the CDR3 is TGTGCCAGCAGCTTAGGGGACCGGGAGACCCAGTACTTC.